Sequencing of this T cell receptor (beta chain) was carried out in a study of regulatory T cells in long-lasting Graves disease. Construction of the TCR beta libraries employed iRepertoire HTBI primers in conjunction with Arm-PCR of CDR3 regions. From the multiplex PCR reads, TCRdb called clonotypes with MiXCR, one entry per CDR3 protein. In the table there are 350,000 to 550,000 distinct CDR3 sequences, roughly 17% of which are singletons. The germline V gene encodes CDR1 SGHAT and CDR2 FQNNGV. With 3 bases removed from V and 5 bases from J, the gap between germline ends came to 16 bases. The CDR3 contains 16 residues. Stated time point: newly diagnosed GD, antithyroid drugs for less than 3 months. RNA from PBMCs was the source of the TCR library. The patient group derived from an endocrinology department in Xi'an, China. These data were also reused for a study on T cells in Graves' hyperthyroidism and ophthalmopathy.

This TCR was recovered from a woman aged 18 to 35 with Graves disease. The sequencing here drew on peripheral blood mononuclear cells (PBMCs), taken at new diagnosis, from a patient treated with antithyroid drugs. The chain employs TRBV11-2 and TRBJ2-2, with D unclear. The CDR3 region has the DNA TGTGCCAGCAGCTTTTTGAAGACGGCCTCAACCGGGGAGCTGTTTTTT. Translating it yields CASSFLKTASTGELFF.